This T cell receptor (beta chain) came from a study of blood T cell repertoires in COVID-19. Study information: The cDNA or gDNA used as material had been derived from T cells, B-cell-depleted T cells, or PBMCs.

Study members were between roughly 18 and 100 years old and lived in 25 or so US regions. Each participant's cohort was designated according to participant-reported clinical history. Before being deemed recovered, Cohort 3 donors had two negative PCRs, clearance, or symptom resolution. The data were produced by immunoSEQ multiplex PCR, yet TCRdb's version contains in-frame clones alone and is incomplete. This table holds approximately 470,000 clones, around 90% found once. The CDR3 extends over 15 amino acids. Germline loops: CDR1 MGHRA, CDR2 YSYEKL. V shed 1 base and J shed 3 bases, with 12 bases lying between them.

The clonotype comes from a woman younger than 35 who had recovered from COVID-19. V is TRBV4-1 and J is TRBJ1-1, with D maybe TRBD1 (5 bases). The sequencing input was PBMCs or T cells enriched from blood (not recorded which). The CDR3 here is CASSQGYGGDTEAFF. The DNA for the CDR3 is TGCGCCAGCAGCCAAGGGTACGGGGGGGACACTGAAGCTTTCTTT.